The next 5 T cell receptor beta chains were all read from a single sample in a study of pediatric ulcerative colitis. The assay was immunoSEQ multiplex PCR, and TCRdb's table has in-frame clones only and misses some. This sample carries fewer than 40,000 clones, roughly four fifths of them seen once, and the ten largest clones take around 4.3%. The source material was blood. The receptors here all came from a boy aged 10-17 years with severe ulcerative colitis.

V gene TRBV6-9 combines with J gene TRBJ2-5; D uncertain. Trimming took 3 bases from V and 1 from J, leaving 12 bases between them. Per the germline V gene, CDR1 is MNHGY and CDR2 is SVAAGI. The CDR3 is 15 residues long. This chain's CDR3 is CASSYSGQIQETQYF. CDR3 sequence (DNA): TGTGCCAGCAGTTACTCGGGTCAGATCCAAGAGACCCAGTACTTC.

This chain links TRBV7-9 with TRBJ2-7, with D perhaps TRBD2 (5 bases). The V and J ends lost 6 bases and 0 bases respectively, with 9 bases between them. Germline V gene data show CDR1 as SEHNR and CDR2 as FQNEAQ (reference sequence). This CDR3 region has 13 residues. This CDR3 is CASSQEDSYEQYF. The DNA of the CDR3 is TGTGCCAGCAGTCAGGAGGACTCCTACGAGCAGTACTTC.

The chain is built from TRBV30 and TRBJ2-7; no clear D. Trimming removed 0 bases from V and 0 bases from J, with 9 bases in between. CDR3 length: 14 amino acids. Germline values: CDR1 GTSNPN, CDR2 SVGIG (reference sequence). The CDR3 region is CAWSVLQDSYEQYF. CDR3 nucleotide sequence: TGTGCCTGGAGTGTACTCCAGGACTCCTACGAGCAGTACTTC. Drawing the rest from reference TRBV30 and TRBJ2-7, the complete variable domain is SQTIHQWPATLVQPVGSPLSLECTVEGTSNPNLYWYRQAAGRGLQLLFYSVGIGQISSEVPQNLSASRPQDRQFILSSKKLLLSDSGFYLCAWSVLQDSYEQYFGPGTRLTVT.

This clone was observed once. This chain joins TRBV28 and TRBJ1-1; 7 bases are a match to TRBD1. The germline V gene encodes CDR1 MDHEN and CDR2 SYDVKM. V was clipped by 5 bases and J by 6 bases; unmatched bases: 3. This CDR3 has 12 amino acids. The CDR3 sequence is CASSRDSSEAFF. The CDR3 DNA sequence: TGTGCCAGCAGTCGGGACAGCTCTGAAGCTTTCTTT.

Points on this clone: The same CDR3 is also encoded by other DNA sequences in this sample. This chain connects TRBV10-3 to TRBJ1-2; unclear D gene. CDR1 and CDR2 from the germline V gene are ENHRY and SYGVKD. Trimming removed 0 bases from V and 10 bases from J, with 12 bases in between. The CDR3 sequence is 13 residues long. Written as DNA, the CDR3 is TGTGCCATCAGTGAGTCGAATCCGGGTTACTACACCTTC. Its translation: CAISESNPGYYTF.